The rows below give T cell receptor beta chains drawn from one sample of a study of blood T cell repertoires in COVID-19. Sequencing was performed with immunoSEQ multiplex PCR; in TCRdb, only in-frame clones are kept and a portion is missing. The repertoire consists of 150,000 to 190,000 clones, with around 84% occurring once and the leading ten covering under 9.5%. The sample comprised PBMCs or T cells enriched from blood (not recorded which). These receptors originate from a man aged 45 to 65 who had recovered from COVID-19. CDR3s include the opening cysteine and the closing phenylalanine or tryptophan. D genes are given only for firm matches. The size entry is marked missing in some rows and otherwise reads once, few, many or a size class.

>TRBJ2-7|TRBD2|.|TRBV9
TGTGCCAGCAGCGTAGCGGGGGGTGAAGACTACGAGCAGTACTTC
CASSVAGGEDYEQYF
>TRBJ1-4|TRBD1|few|TRBV4-3
TGCGCCAGCAGCCGAATGGCCGGGACAGGGGGCGAAAAACTGTTTTTT
CASSRMAGTGGEKLFF
>TRBJ1-5|.|.|TRBV4-1
TGCGCCAGCAGCCAAGGTCCCTCCAATCAGCCCCAGCATTTT
CASSQGPSNQPQHF
>TRBJ1-6|.|.|TRBV27
TGTGCCAGCAGCTCCCCCGCGCACAGCGCTAGCTCACCCCTCCACTTT
CASSSPAHSASSPLHF
>TRBJ1-1|.|few|TRBV4-1
TGCGCCAGCAGCCCCTCCTTCGCGGGGTTTAACACTGAAGCTTTCTTT
CASSPSFAGFNTEAFF
>TRBJ1-2|.|.|TRBV18
TGTGCCAGCTCACCCGAGGGACAACGTCTTTATGGCTACACCTTC
CASSPEGQRLYGYTF
>TRBJ1-2|TRBD1|.|TRBV19
TGTGCCAGTACCCCCCGGGACAGGCAGGGCTACACCTTC
CASTPRDRQGYTF
>TRBJ1-1|.|.|TRBV18
TGTGCCAGCCGAACCTCAAACAGGCAGAACACTGAAGCTTTCTTT
CASRTSNRQNTEAFF
>TRBJ2-7|.|.|TRBV12-3/TRBV12-4
TGTGCCAGCAGCCTGGGCCGCTACGAGCAGTACTTC
CASSLGRYEQYF
>TRBJ2-5|TRBD2|.|TRBV5-1
TGCGCCAGCAGCTTAGGTGCTAGCGGGGAGCAAGAGACCCAGTACTTC
CASSLGASGEQETQYF
>TRBJ2-3|.|once|TRBV3-1/TRBV3-2
TGTGCCAGCAGCCAAGACTCCCTGTATACGCAGTATTTT
CASSQDSLYTQYF
>TRBJ2-7|TRBD1|.|TRBV6-2/TRBV6-3
TGTGCCAGCAGTTACCAGGGACAGGGGGCCTACGAGCAGTACTTC
CASSYQGQGAYEQYF
>TRBJ2-1|TRBD2|.|TRBV9
TGTGCCAGCAGCGCGACTAGCGGGGGATACAATGAGCAGTTCTTC
CASSATSGGYNEQFF
>TRBJ1-2|.|few|TRBV2
TGTGCCAGCAGTGGGACAGTTTATGGCTACACCTTC
CASSGTVYGYTF
>TRBJ2-3|TRBD2|.|TRBV19
TGTGCCAGTAGCATTAGCGGGGGGGCTAGGGATACGCAGTATTTT
CASSISGGARDTQYF
>TRBJ2-3|.|few|TRBV6-6
TGTGCCAGCAGTTGGACCCGGGGGAGCACAGATACGCAGTATTTT
CASSWTRGSTDTQYF
>TRBJ2-7|.|few|TRBV3-1/TRBV3-2
TGTGCCAGCAGCCAAGTCTACGCTTCCTCCTACGAGCAGTACTTC
CASSQVYASSYEQYF
>TRBJ2-1|.|.|TRBV19
TGTGCCAGTAGGAGGGCGGGGAGCTCCTACAATGAGCAGTTCTTC
CASRRAGSSYNEQFF
>TRBJ1-5|.|.|TRBV20-1
TGCAGTGCTAGTACGGGGTTCAGCAATCAGCCCCAGCATTTT
CSASTGFSNQPQHF
>TRBJ2-2|.|.|TRBV18
TGTGCCAGCTCACCATTAATGGGACAGAACACCGGGGAGCTGTTTTTT
CASSPLMGQNTGELFF
>TRBJ2-3|.|.|TRBV20-1
TGCAGTGCTGCGAGTGGTACGCAGTATTTT
CSAASGTQYF
>TRBJ1-2|.|.|TRBV19
TGTGCCAGTAGTTTGAGCGGACTTAACTATGGCTACACCTTC
CASSLSGLNYGYTF
>TRBJ1-6|.|.|TRBV6-5
TGTGCCAGCAGTTACATTAGGGGAAATTCACCCCTCCACTTT
CASSYIRGNSPLHF
>TRBJ1-1|TRBD1|.|TRBV7-9
TGTGCCAGCAGCTTCCCCAGGGGGGCCTTGAACACTGAAGCTTTCTTT
CASSFPRGALNTEAFF
>TRBJ1-4|TRBD1|.|TRBV4-1
TGCGCCAGCAGCCAAGACCCCGGCAGGGGGAGTGAAAAACTGTTTTTT
CASSQDPGRGSEKLFF
>TRBJ2-4|TRBD2|.|TRBV11-2
TGTGCCAGCAGCTTAAGACTAGCGGGGCCTTTAGCCAAAAACATTCAGTACTTC
CASSLRLAGPLAKNIQYF
>TRBJ2-3|.|.|TRBV3-1/TRBV3-2
TGTGCCAGCAGCCAAGTGGAGGATACGCAGTATTTT
CASSQVEDTQYF
>TRBJ2-7|TRBD1|once|TRBV5-1
TGCGCCAGCAGCTTGACCGGGACAGGGTCCTACGAGCAGTACTTC
CASSLTGTGSYEQYF
>TRBJ1-1|.|.|TRBV12-3/TRBV12-4
TGTGCCAGCACCTCCAGGGGGAACACTGAAGCTTTCTTT
CASTSRGNTEAFF